The 25 T cell receptor beta chains reported below all come from one sample, sequenced in a study of Graves' ophthalmopathy and Graves' hyperthyroidism. As the template, RNA transcripts were used to amplify TCR beta CDR3 regions. In the first round, RT-PCR was carried out with HTBI primers, and a multiplex PCR formed the second round. Each CDR3 protein is one row after TCRdb ran MiXCR on the multiplex PCR reads. The sample consists of about 590,000 distinct CDR3 sequences, less than 45% of them appearing once. The sequenced material came from peripheral blood or thyroid tissue (not recorded which). These receptors were collected from an adult man with Graves' hyperthyroidism.

V is TRBV7-2 and J is TRBJ2-2, with D possibly matching TRBD2 (5 bases). V dropped 0 bases and J dropped 7 bases, with 12 bases sitting between them. Looked up from germline, CDR1 is SGHTA and CDR2 is FQGNSA. The CDR3 sequence is 15 residues long. CDR3 sequence: CASSLARAIGGELFF. CDR3 bases: TGTGCCAGCAGCTTAGCGAGGGCTATTGGCGGGGAGCTGTTTTTT. Full variable domain (missing parts from reference TRBV7-2 and TRBJ2-2): GAGVSQSPSNKVTEKGKDVELRCDPISGHTALYWYRQSLGQGLEFLIYFQGNSAPDKSGLPSDRFSAERTGGSVSTLTIQRTQQEDSAVYLCASSLARAIGGELFFGEGSRLTVL.

The chain recombines TRBV7-2 with TRBJ1-1; D not resolved. V shed 4 bases and J shed 5 bases, with 14 bases lying between them. CDR1 and CDR2 from the germline V gene are SGHTA and FQGNSA. The CDR3 covers 14 residues. CDR3 nucleotides: TGTGCCAGCAGCTCCGGAGTTGTTAAAACTGAAGCTTTCTTT. Its translation: CASSSGVVKTEAFF.

The sample holds many counts of this clonotype. The chain joins TRBV29-1 to TRBJ2-7; tentative D call: TRBD2 (5 bases). Germline CDR1 is SQVTM and CDR2 is ANQGSEA. V shed 5 bases and J shed 6 bases, with 17 bases lying between them. This CDR3 spans 13 amino acids. The CDR3 region is CSVKNGASSEQYF. In DNA form, the CDR3 reads TGCAGCGTTAAAAACGGTGCTAGCTCCGAGCAGTACTTC.

This clonotype was seen only a few times. This may stem from a read error, because a much larger clone lies one nucleotide away. The V gene is TRBV7-9, the J gene TRBJ2-7; perhaps TRBD2 as D (6 bases). This CDR3 has 15 amino acids. The germline V gene encodes CDR1 SEHNR and CDR2 FQNEAQ (reference sequence). V was pared by 5 bases and J by 3 bases, with 17 bases between. The DNA for the CDR3 is TGTGCCAGCAGCCAACGGGCGGAGGGAGACTACGAGCAGTACTTC. This codes for CASSQRAEGDYEQYF.

A remark on this clonotype: The junction departs from germline at one end; a sequencing error may be responsible. This chain joins TRBV20-1 and TRBJ1-3; D is unclear. The CDR3 runs to 18 residues. Germline CDR1 is DFQATT and CDR2 is SNEGSKA (reference sequence). The CDR3 is CSARVNTFSEPSGTTIYF. DNA for the CDR3: TGCAGTGCTAGAGTGAACACCTTTTCAGAACCCTCTGGAACCACCATATATTTT.

V gene TRBV12-3 or TRBV12-4 combines with J gene TRBJ2-2, with 9 bases that match TRBD1. V lost 3 bases to trimming and J lost 0 bases; unmatched junction nucleotides: 8. CDR3 length: 18 amino acids. This CDR3 is CASSFQLRTGANTGELFF. CDR3 nucleotides: TGTGCCAGCAGTTTCCAACTGCGGACAGGGGCGAACACCGGGGAGCTGTTTTTT.

This clonotype was picked up many times. The genes are TRBV7-3 and TRBJ2-2, with 7 bases identical to TRBD1. This CDR3 region has 15 residues. CDR1 and CDR2 (germline): SGHTA, FQGTGA. V gave up 5 bases and J gave up 3 bases; unmatched junction bases: 6. The CDR3 nucleotides read TGTGCCAGCAGCCGGAGACAGGGTTACACCGGGGAGCTGTTTTTT. Translated, it gives CASSRRQGYTGELFF. The full variable domain, its missing parts supplied by reference TRBV7-3 and TRBJ2-2, is GAGVSQTPSNKVTEKGKYVELRCDPISGHTALYWYRQSLGQGPEFLIYFQGTGAADDSGLPNDRFFAVRPEGSVSTLKIQRTERGDSAVYLCASSRRQGYTGELFFGEGSRLTVL.

This clonotype has a count of ten or more. The chain is built from TRBV7-2 and TRBJ1-2; TRBD1 matches at 9 bases. The germline V gene has CDR1 SGHTA and CDR2 FQGNSA. J was trimmed by 3 bases and V by 1 base; bases with no gene match: 9. The CDR3 consists of 17 residues. The CDR3 protein is CASSLGPQGALDYGYTF. The CDR3 DNA is TGTGCCAGCAGCTTAGGACCACAGGGGGCGCTGGACTATGGCTACACCTTC.

The chain employs TRBV9 and TRBJ1-2, with D possibly being TRBD1 (6 bases). Germline V gene lookup returns CDR1 SGDLS and CDR2 YYNGEE. V lost 3 bases to trimming and J lost 7 bases, with 13 bases between them. The CDR3 contains 13 residues. CDR3 loop: CASSEGGLFGYTF. The CDR3 DNA sequence: TGTGCCAGCAGCGAGGGGGGGCTCTTTGGCTACACCTTC. The full variable domain, completed using reference TRBV9 and TRBJ1-2, is DSGVTQTPKHLITATGQRVTLRCSPRSGDLSVYWYQQSLDQGLQFLIQYYNGEERAKGNILERFSAQQFPDLHSELNLSSLELGDSALYFCASSEGGLFGYTFGSGTRLTVV.

This clonotype has at least ten counts. The rearrangement uses TRBV20-1 and TRBJ1-1; D is undetermined. CDR1 DFQATT and CDR2 SNEGSKA come from the germline V gene (reference sequence). This CDR3 has 14 residues. V lost 2 bases and J 1 base, leaving 11 bases between the germline ends. DNA of the CDR3: TGCAGTGCTAGAAGGGAGTCGAGGAACACTGAAGCTTTCTTT. As protein: CSARRESRNTEAFF.

The sample holds a few counts of this clonotype. The genes are TRBV5-8 and TRBJ2-5, with D perhaps matching TRBD1 or TRBD2 (5 bases each). This CDR3 comprises 15 residues. From germline, CDR1 is SGHTS and CDR2 YDEGEE. V was cut by 1 base and J by 0 bases, with 10 bases left in between. This CDR3 reads CASSLPRGDQETQYF. Written as DNA, the CDR3 is TGTGCCAGCAGCTTGCCTAGAGGGGACCAAGAGACCCAGTACTTC.

The chain links TRBV29-1 to TRBJ2-7, with TRBD1 matching over 10 bases. The germline CDR1 and CDR2 sequences are SQVTM and ANQGSEA. This CDR3 is built from 12 residues. Unmatched junction bases numbered 6, after V lost 6 bases and J lost 7 bases. Here the CDR3 reads CSVSGQGREQYF. CDR3 nucleotides: TGCAGCGTGTCGGGACAGGGGCGAGAGCAGTACTTC.

About this clonotype itself: This could be a read error, since a much larger clone is one nucleotide away. This rearrangement joins TRBV7-2 to TRBJ2-5, with 10 bases identical to TRBD1. Germline values: CDR1 SGHTA, CDR2 FQGNSA. There are 15 residues in the CDR3. CDR3 sequence reads: CASSPSGQGYEIQYF. The CDR3 coding sequence is TGTGCCAGCAGCCCCTCGGGACAGGGGTACGAGATCCAGTACTTC.

This clonotype has a count of ten or more. CDR3 nucleotide sequence: TGCGCCAGCAGCTTGGAAGGACGGGGTTCACCCCTCCACTTT. Its translation: CASSLEGRGSPLHF. V usage is TRBV5-1 and J usage is TRBJ1-6; D is unresolved. Trimming pared 0 bases from V and 9 bases from J, leaving 10 bases between. The germline CDR1 and CDR2 sequences are SGHRS and YFSETQ. The CDR3 extends over 14 amino acids.

This clonotype came up a few times. The gene calls are TRBV20-1 and TRBJ1-6, with D perhaps matching TRBD1 (5 bases). Germline CDR1 and CDR2: DFQATT and SNEGSKA (reference sequence). The CDR3 extends over 16 amino acids. Trimming stripped 0 bases from V and 5 bases from J, with 14 bases between. In DNA form, the CDR3 reads TGCAGTGCTAGAGATGGTAGCGGGACGAATAATTCACCCCTCCACTTT. This codes for CSARDGSGTNNSPLHF.

This clonotype was found a few times. The chain recombines TRBV29-1 with TRBJ2-1; D remains unclear. Germline CDR1 reads SQVTM; CDR2 reads ANQGSEA. This CDR3 region has 12 residues. V shed 5 bases and J shed 7 bases, with 12 bases lying between them. The CDR3, as DNA: TGCAGCGTTTTCATCGGGCCAAATGAGCAGTTCTTC. Residues: CSVFIGPNEQFF.

As regards this clonotype: A read error is likely, as this CDR3 ends without the conserved phenylalanine or tryptophan. The chain employs TRBV20-1 and TRBJ1-1; a possible D gene is TRBD1 (6 bases). Trimming left V 3 bases short and J 6 bases short, with 20 bases between. The germline V gene has CDR1 DFQATT and CDR2 SNEGSKA (reference sequence). The CDR3 covers 15 residues. CDR3 loop: CSASEGQWGKAEAFL. Written as DNA, the CDR3 is TGCAGTGCTAGCGAAGGACAGTGGGGTAAGGCTGAAGCTTTCCTT.

The J gene is TRBJ1-3, the V gene TRBV29-1; the D gene is possibly TRBD1 (5 bases). V lost 5 bases and J lost 7, with 15 bases in between. The CDR3 covers 13 residues. Germline values: CDR1 SQVTM, CDR2 ANQGSEA. The CDR3 sequence is CSVRRDLQNTIYF. The CDR3 DNA sequence: TGCAGCGTTAGGCGGGACTTACAGAACACCATATATTTT.

This clonotype showed up many times. The rearrangement uses TRBV25-1 and TRBJ2-7; D uncertain. The CDR3 is 11 amino acids. Germline assignment: CDR1 MGHDK and CDR2 SYGVNS. V was clipped by 8 bases and J by 3 bases, with 8 bases between them. This CDR3 is CASGRLYEQYF. The CDR3 bases are TGTGCCAGCGGCCGTCTCTACGAGCAGTACTTC.

This clonotype was seen many times. The chain is built from TRBV7-3 and TRBJ2-7; 8 nucleotides match TRBD1. V was pared by 5 bases and J by 6 bases, with 3 bases of the junction left unmatched. Germline CDR1 is SGHTA and CDR2 is FQGTGA. CDR3 size: 12 residues. The CDR3 is CASSPGTGEQYF. In DNA, the CDR3 is TGTGCCAGCAGCCCCGGGACAGGCGAGCAGTACTTC.

This clonotype was observed many times. For the CDR3, the DNA is TGTGCCAGCAGTTACTCCGGACAGTTGGACTACGAGCAGTACTTC. Translation gives CASSYSGQLDYEQYF. The chain combines TRBV6-5 with TRBJ2-7; a weak D match, TRBD1 (6 bases). V shed 0 bases and J shed 3 bases, with 12 bases lying between them. The CDR3 runs to 15 residues. Germline CDR1 MNHEY, CDR2 SVGAGI.

To note about this clonotype: This sequence may be a read error, since a much larger clone differs from it by one base. J is TRBJ2-7 and V is TRBV7-2; a possible D gene is TRBD2 (5 bases). There are 13 residues in the CDR3. Germline V gene lookup returns CDR1 SGHTA and CDR2 FQGNSA. CDR3 nucleotide sequence: TGTGGAGGATGTCGGCTAGCCTCGTACGAGCAGTACTTC. As protein: CGGCRLASYEQYF.

V usage is TRBV2 and J usage is TRBJ2-3; TRBD1 matches 7 bases. J lost 2 bases, V lost 8 bases, and 7 bases had no gene match. CDR3 length equals 14 residues. Germline CDR1 is SNHLY and CDR2 is FYNNEI. The CDR3 loop is CASLSGQDTDTQYF. CDR3 nucleotides: TGTGCCAGCCTTTCTGGACAGGACACAGATACGCAGTATTTT. The entire variable domain, with the rest obtained from reference TRBV2 and TRBJ2-3, is as follows: EPEVTQTPSHQVTQMGQEVILRCVPISNHLYFYWYRQILGQKVEFLVSFYNNEISEKSEIFDDQFSVERPDGSNFTLKIRSTKLEDSAMYFCASLSGQDTDTQYFGPGTRLTVL.

On this clonotype: This could be a read error, since a much larger clone is one nucleotide away. The genes are TRBV7-9 and TRBJ1-1; D perhaps matches TRBD1 (6 bases). Trimming removed 5 bases from V and 4 bases from J, with 17 bases in between. The CDR3 contains 15 residues. Per germline, CDR1 SEHNR and CDR2 FQNEAQ (reference sequence). CDR3 loop: CASSPSRGLRTEAFF. Written as DNA, the CDR3 is TGTGCCAGCAGCCCGTCTAGGGGGTTACGCACTGAAGCTTTCTTT.

This clonotype was detected ten times or more. This chain links TRBV9 with TRBJ1-2; no definite D call. CDR1 and CDR2 (germline): SGDLS, YYNGEE. V shed 0 bases and J shed 3 bases, with 15 bases lying between them. The CDR3 length is 16 residues. The CDR3 spells CASSVGPRSLDYGYTF. CDR3 sequence (DNA): TGTGCCAGCAGCGTAGGGCCGCGCAGTTTGGACTATGGCTACACCTTC.